This T cell receptor (beta chain) was sequenced during a study of blood T cells in healthy people across ages. For the second PCR, which ran for roughly 7 to 11 cycles, a sample-barcoded 5' primer and a J-beta primer mix were used. MiXCR, run by TCRdb on the 5' RACE reads, gives a single entry per CDR3 protein. This repertoire shows roughly 680,000 distinct CDR3 sequences, about 52% found once; its top ten account for 25% to 35%. The V gene's germline CDR1 is SNHLY and CDR2 FYNNEI. V gave up 3 bases and J gave up 0 bases, with 6 bases separating them. The CDR3 runs to 14 residues. V usage is TRBV2 and J usage is TRBJ2-1; D gene unclear. Sequencing was done on a sample of blood. This sequence was found in a woman aged 55-69 years in good health. The CDR3 region is CASSEENSYNEQFF. CDR3 bases: TGTGCCAGCAGTGAGGAGAACTCCTACAATGAGCAGTTCTTC.